The next 24 T cell receptor beta chains were all read from a single sample in a study of spatial heterogeneity in lung cancer. Described time point: blood at routine non-recurrence follow-up after resection. Whole RNA obtained from tumor, nontumor lung or frozen PBMC underwent sequencing without sorting. TCRdb re-called the 5' RACE reads with MiXCR, one entry per CDR3 protein. The table has about 120,000 distinct CDR3 sequences, roughly an eighth seen once; the top ten hold over 15%. The sample was PBMCs, taken at follow-up. These receptors were collected from a male donor with early-stage non-small cell lung cancer.

The chain joins TRBV20-1 to TRBJ2-3; D is possibly TRBD1 (6 bases). Germline assignment: CDR1 DFQATT and CDR2 SNEGSKA (reference sequence). The CDR3 sequence is 14 residues long. In DNA, the CDR3 is TGCCTCCCGCAAGTGGGGGCGCTTATAGATACGCAGTATTTT. It codes for CLPQVGALIDTQYF.

This clonotype was found many times. The V gene is TRBV11-1, the J gene TRBJ2-1, with D perhaps TRBD2 (6 bases). CDR1 SGHAT and CDR2 FQDESV come from the germline V gene (reference sequence). The V end was cut by 5 bases, the J end by 9 bases, with 11 bases between. The CDR3 is 12 amino acids. The CDR3 DNA reads as TGTGCCAGCAGCCACCTCGGGAGTGAGCAGTTCTTC. This encodes CASSHLGSEQFF. Full variable domain (remainder filled in from reference TRBV11-1 and TRBJ2-1): EAEVAQSPRYKITEKSQAVAFWCDPISGHATLYWYRQILGQGPELLVQFQDESVVDDSQLPKDRFSAERLKGVDSTLKIQPAELGDSAMYLCASSHLGSEQFFGPGTRLTVL.

This clonotype was observed a handful of times. CDR3 in amino acids: CSARPRGQGFTEAFF. Written as DNA, the CDR3 is TGCAGTGCTAGGCCGCGGGGGCAAGGTTTCACTGAAGCTTTCTTT. V is TRBV20-1 and J is TRBJ1-1, with a possible D match to TRBD1 (6 bases). The germline CDR1 and CDR2 sequences are DFQATT and SNEGSKA (reference sequence). The CDR3 runs 15 residues. V was trimmed by 3 bases and J by 4 bases, leaving 18 bases between them.

The chain joins TRBV5-4 to TRBJ2-5; no clear D. The CDR3 consists of 14 residues. Trimming left V 1 base short and J 4 bases short, with 11 bases between. CDR1 is SGHNT, CDR2 YYREEE, per germline (reference sequence). CDR3 region: CASSLYALRETQYF. The CDR3 DNA is TGTGCCAGCAGCTTGTATGCGTTAAGAGAGACCCAGTACTTC.

This clonotype turned up a few times. The chain employs TRBV18 and TRBJ1-4, with D maybe TRBD1 (5 bases). The length of the CDR3 is 15 residues. The germline V gene encodes CDR1 KGHSH and CDR2 LQKENI. Trimming took off 4 bases at V and 0 bases at J, with 9 bases between the two ends. CDR3 DNA sequence: TGTGCCAGCTCACGCGGGGGTGCAACTAATGAAAAACTGTTTTTT. Its protein product is CASSRGGATNEKLFF.

The chain has TRBV11-3 and TRBJ2-1, with 7 positions matching TRBD2. Germline values: CDR1 SGHNT, CDR2 YENEEA. This CDR3 has 15 amino acids. Trimming took 0 bases from V and 4 from J; bases not matched to a gene: 3. CDR3 region: CASSLEGGGYNEQFF. The CDR3 region has the DNA TGTGCCAGCAGCTTAGAAGGCGGGGGTTACAATGAGCAGTTCTTC. The full variable domain, completed using reference TRBV11-3 and TRBJ2-1, is EAGVVQSPRYKIIEKKQPVAFWCNPISGHNTLYWYLQNLGQGPELLIRYENEEAVDDSQLPKDRFSAERLKGVDSTLKIQPAELGDSAVYLCASSLEGGGYNEQFFGPGTRLTVL.

In this sample, this clonotype turned up a few times. The V call is TRBV7-3, the J call TRBJ2-5; D uncertain. The CDR3 is made up of 13 amino acids. The V end was cut by 5 bases, the J end by 5 bases, with 12 bases between. From germline, CDR1 is SGHTA and CDR2 FQGTGA. CDR3 amino acids: CASSPGPRETQYF. The CDR3 bases are TGTGCCAGCAGCCCTGGGCCAAGGGAGACCCAGTACTTC.

The chain has TRBV7-3 and TRBJ2-4; 9 nucleotides line up with TRBD1. The CDR3 covers 15 residues. Trimming removed 2 bases from V and 4 bases from J; junction bases left unmatched: 3. Germline CDR1 and CDR2: SGHTA and FQGTGA. Here the CDR3 DNA reads TGTGCCAGCAGCTTATCCGGGACAGGGAAAAACATTCAGTACTTC. This encodes CASSLSGTGKNIQYF. The full variable domain, with the rest looked up from reference TRBV7-3 and TRBJ2-4, is GAGVSQTPSNKVTEKGKYVELRCDPISGHTALYWYRQSLGQGPEFLIYFQGTGAADDSGLPNDRFFAVRPEGSVSTLKIQRTERGDSAVYLCASSLSGTGKNIQYFGAGTRLSVL.

This clonotype was counted between two and nine times. This rearrangement joins TRBV7-2 to TRBJ2-7, with 7 bases that match TRBD2. CDR1 and CDR2 (germline): SGHTA, FQGNSA. The CDR3 extends over 14 amino acids. Trimming at V came to 1 base and at J to 5 bases, leaving 5 bases not matched to a gene. CDR3 nucleotides: TGTGCCAGCAGCTTAGGGGACTACACCCACGAGCAGTACTTC. Translated: CASSLGDYTHEQYF.

This clonotype has at least ten counts. The chain employs TRBV20-1 and TRBJ1-6; 7 bases line up with TRBD1. From germline, CDR1 is DFQATT and CDR2 SNEGSKA (reference sequence). The junction had 8 bases not matched to a gene; V was cut back by 2 bases and J by 7 bases. The CDR3 has 15 residues. The CDR3 region is CSARSPRDSNSPLHF. CDR3 DNA sequence: TGCAGTGCTAGATCGCCCCGGGACAGCAATTCACCCCTCCACTTT.

V gene TRBV30 combines with J gene TRBJ2-2; 8 bases align to TRBD2. Germline CDR1 and CDR2: GTSNPN and SVGIG (reference sequence). The CDR3 covers 14 residues. V trimming: 4 bases; J trimming: 6 bases; junction bases outside the gene matches: 7. The CDR3 reads CAWTRPGGAGELFF. In DNA form, the CDR3 reads TGTGCCTGGACTCGACCGGGAGGGGCCGGGGAGCTGTTTTTT.

This clonotype was detected a few times. The chain uses TRBV4-1 and TRBJ2-5, with unresolved D. Germline CDR1 MGHRA, CDR2 YSYEKL. The germline V and J ends were trimmed by 0 bases and 1 base, with 12 bases remaining between them. The CDR3 consists of 16 residues. The CDR3 coding sequence is TGCGCCAGCAGCCAAGATCGTTCTCCGCCCCAAGAGACCCAGTACTTC. The encoded protein is CASSQDRSPPQETQYF.

This clonotype has ten or more counts. This sequence joins TRBV20-1 and TRBJ2-3; 7 nucleotides agree with TRBD2. CDR3 size: 14 residues. V was pared by 4 bases and J by 6 bases, with 10 bases of the junction left unmatched. Germline V gene lookup returns CDR1 DFQATT and CDR2 SNEGSKA (reference sequence). The CDR3 DNA reads TGCAGTGCTATTCCCGGGACTACTTTGGATACGCAGTATTTT. It encodes CSAIPGTTLDTQYF.

The V and J genes are TRBV13 and TRBJ2-7, with 8 bases lining up with TRBD1. Germline loops: CDR1 PRHDT, CDR2 FYEKMQ (reference sequence). The V segment lost 3 bases and the J segment 3 bases; nucleotides outside the gene matches: 10. The CDR3 runs to 16 residues. The CDR3 coding sequence is TGTGCCAGCAGCTTCCGAATTCGACAGGGGAACTACGAGCAGTACTTC. It codes for CASSFRIRQGNYEQYF.

The rearrangement joins TRBV6-2 or TRBV6-3 to TRBJ1-1, with D possibly being TRBD1 (5 bases). Germline values: CDR1 MNHEY, CDR2 SVGEGT. The germline V and J ends were trimmed by 10 bases and 1 base, with 10 bases remaining between them. This CDR3 is built from 12 residues. The CDR3 sequence: CAIQRGNTEAFF. CDR3 nucleotide sequence: TGTGCCATCCAGAGGGGGAACACTGAAGCTTTCTTT.

This clonotype was detected many times. The J gene is TRBJ2-5, the V gene TRBV12-3 or TRBV12-4; maybe TRBD2 (5 bases). The CDR3 covers 14 residues. V shed 7 bases and J shed 2 bases, with 14 bases lying between them. This CDR3 is CASTEGLPQETQYF. CDR3 in DNA: TGTGCCAGCACCGAGGGTCTCCCTCAAGAGACCCAGTACTTC.

This clonotype was seen repeatedly, ten times or more. The rearrangement links TRBV6-1 to TRBJ1-2; 9 bases line up with TRBD1. This CDR3 is built from 13 residues. Per the germline V gene, CDR1 is MNHNS and CDR2 is SASEGT. The J segment lost 6 bases and the V segment lost 7 bases, leaving 6 bases of the junction unmatched. CDR3 DNA: TGTGCCAGCAACTTGGACAGGGGTAATGGCTACACCTTC. Translation: CASNLDRGNGYTF.

This clonotype was detected only a few times. J is TRBJ2-7 and V is TRBV7-9, with TRBD1 matching 7 bases. The CDR3 runs 14 residues. Germline V gene sequence: CDR1 SEHNR, CDR2 FQNEAQ (reference sequence). J was trimmed by 2 bases and V by 5 bases; bases with no gene match: 6. The CDR3 loop is CASSLDRLAYEQYF. CDR3 bases: TGTGCCAGCAGCCTGGACAGGTTAGCCTACGAGCAGTACTTC.

This clonotype was detected many times. CDR3 sequence reads: CSVRQTYEQYF. CDR3 DNA: TGCAGCGTTCGGCAGACCTACGAGCAGTACTTC. The chain couples TRBV29-1 to TRBJ2-7; D is undetermined. Germline assignment: CDR1 SQVTM and CDR2 ANQGSEA. This CDR3 contains 11 residues. The V and J ends lost 5 bases and 2 bases respectively, with 7 bases between them.

There are a few counts of this clonotype. The chain employs TRBV4-2 and TRBJ2-1; D unresolved. V was shortened by 1 base and J by 8 bases, with 9 bases between the two germline ends. The CDR3 consists of 13 residues. Germline assignment: CDR1 LGHNA and CDR2 YNFKEQ. The CDR3 is CASSQVRRDEQFF. CDR3 bases: TGTGCCAGCAGCCAAGTAAGAAGGGATGAGCAGTTCTTC.

Many counts were recorded for this clonotype. J is TRBJ2-4 and V is TRBV28; no clear D. CDR1 and CDR2 (germline): MDHEN, SYDVKM. V was shortened by 3 bases and J by 1 base, with 7 bases between the two germline ends. This CDR3 is built from 14 residues. The CDR3 DNA reads TGTGCCAGCAGTTTGGGTCAGGCCAAAAACATTCAGTACTTC. This codes for CASSLGQAKNIQYF.

This clonotype was found a few times. The chain has TRBV27 and TRBJ2-1; 14 positions match TRBD2. After removal of 4 bases from V and 6 bases from J, the junction contained 5 bases not matched to a gene. CDR1 and CDR2 from the germline V gene are MNHEY and SMNVEV (reference sequence). The CDR3 covers 16 residues. The CDR3 nucleotides are TGTGCCAGCAGTTCTGGGACTAGCGGGGGAAGCAATGAGCAGTTCTTC. It encodes CASSSGTSGGSNEQFF.

This clonotype was observed many times. V and J are TRBV15 and TRBJ1-2, with D unclear. CDR1 and CDR2 (germline): LNHNV, YYDKDF (reference sequence). The germline V and J ends were trimmed by 0 bases and 8 bases, with 13 bases remaining between them. This CDR3 region has 14 residues. The CDR3 sequence is CATSRDRGVGGYTF. The CDR3 DNA sequence: TGTGCCACCAGCAGAGATCGCGGGGTCGGCGGCTACACCTTC.

This clonotype was observed a handful of times. J is TRBJ2-5 and V is TRBV10-3; D uncertain. The CDR3 extends over 12 amino acids. Germline V gene sequence: CDR1 ENHRY, CDR2 SYGVKD. Trimming left V 7 bases short and J 1 base short, with 7 bases between. The CDR3 region is CAITGVQETQYF. CDR3 bases: TGTGCCATCACTGGGGTCCAAGAGACCCAGTACTTC.